Below are 25 T cell receptor beta chains sequenced from a single sample in a study of blood T cell repertoires in COVID-19. Only in-frame clones appear in the TCRdb table, and some are missing; sequencing was by immunoSEQ multiplex PCR. The repertoire holds tens of thousands of clones, with roughly 80% as singletons. The sequenced sample was PBMCs or T cells enriched from blood (not recorded which). These receptors were collected from a woman between 45 and 60 years old with acute COVID-19.

The chain is built from TRBV3-1 (or the pseudogene TRBV3-2) and TRBJ2-3, with D unresolved. This CDR3 has 18 amino acids. V shed 4 bases and J shed 2 bases, with 22 bases lying between them. Germline assignment: CDR1 LGHDT and CDR2 YNNKEL (reference sequence). DNA of the CDR3: TGTGCCAGCAGCCCGAAAGATCTTAGCCTTACTAACACAGATACGCAGTATTTT. Translation: CASSPKDLSLTNTDTQYF.

V is TRBV25-1 and J is TRBJ2-5; 9 nucleotides match TRBD1. Germline V gives CDR1 MGHDK, CDR2 SYGVNS. J was trimmed by 6 bases and V by 5 bases; bases with no gene match: 13. The length of the CDR3 is 16 residues. CDR3 in DNA: TGTGCCAGCAGTAACCCCGGGACAGGGTTGGGGAAGACCCAGTACTTC. Its translation: CASSNPGTGLGKTQYF.

The rearrangement links TRBV27 to TRBJ2-7, with TRBD1 matching 9 bases. The CDR3 is 14 residues long. The V segment lost 4 bases and the J segment 3 bases; nucleotides outside the gene matches: 4. The germline V gene has CDR1 MNHEY and CDR2 SMNVEV (reference sequence). The CDR3 DNA reads TGTGCCAGCAGTTCGTTGACAGGGGGCTACGAGCAGTACTTC. The encoded protein is CASSSLTGGYEQYF.

This chain links TRBV19 with TRBJ2-7; 13 nucleotides line up with TRBD2. The CDR3 contains 16 residues. The germline V gene has CDR1 LNHDA and CDR2 SQIVND (reference sequence). J was trimmed by 2 bases and V by 5 bases; bases with no gene match: 6. The CDR3 reads CASSATSGGKAYEQYF. The CDR3 region has the DNA TGTGCCAGTAGTGCGACTAGCGGGGGGAAAGCCTACGAGCAGTACTTC.

The V gene is TRBV19, the J gene TRBJ1-3; D gene unclear. The CDR3 contains 15 residues. V was clipped by 3 bases and J by 0 bases, with 9 bases between them. Germline CDR1 is LNHDA and CDR2 is SQIVND (reference sequence). The CDR3 loop is CASSISLYSGNTIYF. The CDR3 DNA sequence: TGTGCCAGTAGTATCTCACTTTACTCTGGAAACACCATATATTTT.

A few counts support this clone. V gene TRBV27 combines with J gene TRBJ1-1; D unclear. Germline lookup yields CDR1 MNHEY and CDR2 SMNVEV (reference sequence). CDR3 length: 14 amino acids. V lost 4 bases and J 1 base, leaving 10 bases between the germline ends. The chain's CDR3 is CASSYKPSNTEAFF. Here the CDR3 DNA reads TGTGCCAGCAGTTATAAGCCTTCGAACACTGAAGCTTTCTTT.

The chain carries TRBV30 and TRBJ1-2, with 10 bases lining up with TRBD1. CDR3 size: 14 residues. Germline CDR1 and CDR2: GTSNPN and SVGIG (reference sequence). Trimming took 4 bases from V and 4 from J; bases not matched to a gene: 6. In DNA, the CDR3 is TGTGCCTGGACCGCTCGGACAGGGGGCTATGGCTACACCTTC. The encoded protein is CAWTARTGGYGYTF.

V gene TRBV7-6 combines with J gene TRBJ2-3; 9 bases fit TRBD2. This CDR3 spans 15 amino acids. CDR1 SGHVS and CDR2 FNYEAQ come from the germline V gene. Germline trimming cut 3 bases from V and 1 base from J; bases unmatched to any gene: 2. The CDR3 loop reads CASSFSGGRTDTQYF. CDR3 DNA: TGTGCCAGCAGCTTTAGCGGGGGACGCACAGATACGCAGTATTTT.

The sample holds one count of this clone. V usage is TRBV7-9 and J usage is TRBJ1-1; tentatively, D is TRBD1 (5 bases). The germline gives CDR1 SEHNR, CDR2 FQNEAQ (reference sequence). This CDR3 is built from 14 residues. V was clipped by 7 bases and J by 1 base, with 13 bases between them. The CDR3 DNA is TGTGCCAGCACCGGAGCTGGGGCGAACACTGAAGCTTTCTTT. Its translation is CASTGAGANTEAFF.

This clone has just one count. The V and J genes are TRBV27 and TRBJ2-7; TRBD2 matches 7 bases. There are 16 residues in the CDR3. The germline CDR1 and CDR2 sequences are MNHEY and SMNVEV (reference sequence). V was pared by 6 bases and J by 1 base, with 12 bases of the junction left unmatched. The CDR3, as DNA: TGTGCCAGCAGCTCAACTAGCGCGGTCAAATCCTACGAGCAGTACTTC. It translates to CASSSTSAVKSYEQYF.

Here the CDR3 reads CASSRLDRQFF. For the CDR3, the DNA is TGTGCCAGCAGTCGACTAGATCGGCAGTTCTTC. The chain recombines TRBV27 with TRBJ2-1, with a weak D call TRBD2 (6 bases). Germline V lookup: CDR1 MNHEY, CDR2 SMNVEV (reference sequence). CDR3 length: 11 residues. V was clipped by 5 bases and J by 12 bases, with 11 bases between them.

This CDR3 is CASSLGRWGDTEAFF. CDR3 bases: TGTGCCAGCAGCTTAGGCCGCTGGGGGGACACTGAAGCTTTCTTT. This chain joins TRBV7-9 and TRBJ1-1; the D gene is possibly TRBD1 (5 bases). CDR1 SEHNR and CDR2 FQNEAQ come from the germline V gene (reference sequence). With 1 base removed from V and 3 bases from J, the gap between germline ends came to 12 bases. The CDR3 has 15 amino acids.

The chain uses TRBV11-2 and TRBJ2-5; 7 bases map to TRBD2. Germline CDR1 is SGHAT and CDR2 is FQNNGV. The CDR3 has 16 amino acids. The V segment lost 7 bases and the J segment 5 bases; nucleotides outside the gene matches: 16. The DNA for the CDR3 is TGTGCCAGCAAGAATAACAGACTAGCCTTTTACGAGACCCAGTACTTC. This sequence encodes CASKNNRLAFYETQYF.

The V call is TRBV3-1 (or the pseudogene TRBV3-2), the J call TRBJ1-2; D not certain. The CDR3 is 14 amino acids. The V end lost 3 bases, the J end lost 5 bases, and 13 bases lay between the germline ends. Germline V CDR1 and CDR2: LGHDT, YNNKEL (reference sequence). The DNA of the CDR3 is TGTGCCAGCAGCCAGAGGGCAGCCTCTTATGGCTACACCTTC. The encoded protein is CASSQRAASYGYTF.

There are a few counts of this clone. This chain uses TRBV7-8 with TRBJ2-5; D may be TRBD1 (6 bases). V dropped 7 bases and J dropped 0 bases, with 15 bases sitting between them. CDR3 length equals 15 residues. Germline CDR1 reads SGHVS; CDR2 reads FQNEAQ. This CDR3 is CASIADRLNQETQYF. CDR3 DNA: TGTGCCAGCATCGCGGACAGACTAAACCAAGAGACCCAGTACTTC. The variable domain in full, completed from reference TRBV7-8 and TRBJ2-5, reads GAGVSQSPRYKVAKRGQDVALRCDPISGHVSLFWYQQALGQGPEFLTYFQNEAQLDKSGLPSDRFFAERPEGSVSTLKIQRTQQEDSAVYLCASIADRLNQETQYFGPGTRLLVL.

The chain couples TRBV25-1 to TRBJ2-5; tentatively, D is TRBD1 (6 bases). The germline V and J ends were trimmed by 7 bases and 0 bases, with 15 bases remaining between them. In germline, CDR1 is MGHDK, CDR2 SYGVNS. The CDR3 length is 15 residues. DNA of the CDR3: TGTGCCAGCACCCCCAGGGGACCGTACCAAGAGACCCAGTACTTC. Protein product: CASTPRGPYQETQYF.

The J gene is TRBJ1-6, the V gene TRBV5-5; TRBD1 is a possible D gene (6 bases). The CDR3 contains 15 residues. Germline loops: CDR1 SGHKS, CDR2 YYEKEE (reference sequence). V lost 0 bases and J 4 bases, leaving 8 bases between the germline ends. DNA for the CDR3: TGTGCCAGCAGCTTGGGTGGACAGTATAATTCACCCCTCCACTTT. Translated: CASSLGGQYNSPLHF.

The chain carries TRBV28 and TRBJ2-7; 9 positions agree with TRBD1. There are 13 residues in the CDR3. Germline assignment: CDR1 MDHEN and CDR2 SYDVKM. The V and J ends lost 5 bases and 12 bases, in that order; junction bases with no gene match: 11. The CDR3 region is CASSLPGTGIPYF. The CDR3 region has the DNA TGTGCCAGCAGTCTTCCCGGGACAGGGATCCCGTACTTC.

V gene TRBV29-1 combines with J gene TRBJ1-1; D is undetermined. Trimming took 3 bases from V and 1 from J, leaving 6 bases between them. CDR3 size: 12 residues. Germline-derived CDR1 and CDR2 are SQVTM and ANQGSEA. The CDR3 DNA follows: TGCAGCGTTGAGGGCCGGAACACTGAAGCTTTCTTT. This sequence encodes CSVEGRNTEAFF.

This clone appeared a single time. The rearrangement joins TRBV4-2 to TRBJ1-2, with TRBD1 matching 11 bases. Germline assignment: CDR1 LGHNA and CDR2 YNFKEQ. After removal of 5 bases from V and 3 bases from J, the junction contained 5 bases not matched to a gene. The CDR3 is 15 residues long. The CDR3 nucleotides read TGTGCCAGCAGCTCTCGGACAGGGGGCGACTATGGCTACACCTTC. This gives the protein CASSSRTGGDYGYTF.

The rearrangement joins TRBV10-2 to TRBJ2-1, with a possible D match to TRBD2 (5 bases). Trimming removed 4 bases from V and 6 bases from J, with 7 bases in between. Germline CDR1 reads WSHSY; CDR2 reads SAAADI. This CDR3 has 12 amino acids. CDR3 in DNA: TGCGCCAGCAGTGTGGAGGCCAATGAGCAGTTCTTC. This gives the protein CASSVEANEQFF.

This chain links TRBV7-9 with TRBJ1-1; no clear D. This CDR3 contains 13 residues. Per the germline V gene, CDR1 is SEHNR and CDR2 is FQNEAQ (reference sequence). Trimming left V 6 bases short and J 1 base short, with 9 bases between. The CDR3 DNA sequence: TGTGCCAGCAGTAATGGGCGGAACACTGAAGCTTTCTTT. Its protein is CASSNGRNTEAFF.

V is TRBV14 and J is TRBJ2-7; 14 nucleotides match TRBD2. Trimming took 0 bases from V and 3 from J; bases not matched to a gene: 4. The germline V gene has CDR1 SGHDN and CDR2 FVKESK. The CDR3 runs 17 residues. In nucleotides, the CDR3 is TGTGCCAGCAGCCAAGATAAAGGGACTAGCGGGGGCTACGAGCAGTACTTC. The encoded protein is CASSQDKGTSGGYEQYF. Together with reference TRBV14 and TRBJ2-7, the CDR3 gives the full variable domain: EAGVTQFPSHSVIEKGQTVTLRCDPISGHDNLYWYRRVMGKEIKFLLHFVKESKQDESGMPNNRFLAERTGGTYSTLKVQPAELEDSGVYFCASSQDKGTSGGYEQYFGPGTRLTVT.

V is TRBV10-2 and J is TRBJ1-2, with D perhaps TRBD1 (6 bases). V was trimmed by 7 bases and J by 5 bases, leaving 23 bases between them. The CDR3 covers 16 residues. Germline V gene sequence: CDR1 WSHSY, CDR2 SAAADI. The DNA of the CDR3 is TGCGCCAGCACCGAGAGTGGAACAGGGCGAAAATATGGCTACACCTTC. Amino acids: CASTESGTGRKYGYTF.

J is TRBJ1-5 and V is TRBV30; no firm D call. CDR1 is GTSNPN, CDR2 SVGIG, per germline (reference sequence). This CDR3 region has 14 residues. V was cut by 5 bases and J by 3 bases, with 14 bases left in between. Here the CDR3 reads CAWGREGFNQPQHF. Written as DNA, the CDR3 is TGTGCCTGGGGTAGGGAGGGTTTCAATCAGCCCCAGCATTTT.